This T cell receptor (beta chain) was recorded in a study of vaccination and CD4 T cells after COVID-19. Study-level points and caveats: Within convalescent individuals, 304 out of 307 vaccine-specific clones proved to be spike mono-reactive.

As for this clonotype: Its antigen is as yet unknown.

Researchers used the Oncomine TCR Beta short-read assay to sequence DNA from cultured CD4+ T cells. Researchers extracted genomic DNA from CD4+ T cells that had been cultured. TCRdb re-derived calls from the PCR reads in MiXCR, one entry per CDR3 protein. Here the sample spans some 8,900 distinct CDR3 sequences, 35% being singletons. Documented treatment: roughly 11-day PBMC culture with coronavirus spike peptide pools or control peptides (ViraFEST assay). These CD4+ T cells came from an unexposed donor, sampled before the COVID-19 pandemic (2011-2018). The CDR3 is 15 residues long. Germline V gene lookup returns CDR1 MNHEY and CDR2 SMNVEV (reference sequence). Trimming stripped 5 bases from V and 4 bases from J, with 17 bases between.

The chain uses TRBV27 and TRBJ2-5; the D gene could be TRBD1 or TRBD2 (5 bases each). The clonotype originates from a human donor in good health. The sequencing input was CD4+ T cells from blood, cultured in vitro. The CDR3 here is CASSPLGVEAETQYF. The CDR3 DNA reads TGTGCCAGCAGTCCCTTGGGGGTAGAGGCAGAGACCCAGTACTTC.